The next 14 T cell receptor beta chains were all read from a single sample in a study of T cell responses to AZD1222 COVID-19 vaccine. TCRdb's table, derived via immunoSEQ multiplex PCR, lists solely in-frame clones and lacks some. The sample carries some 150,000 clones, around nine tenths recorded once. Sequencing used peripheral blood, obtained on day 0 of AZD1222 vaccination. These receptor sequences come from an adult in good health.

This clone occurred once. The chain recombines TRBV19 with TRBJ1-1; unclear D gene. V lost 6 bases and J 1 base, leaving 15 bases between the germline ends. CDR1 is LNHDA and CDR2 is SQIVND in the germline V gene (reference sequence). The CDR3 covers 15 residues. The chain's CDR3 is CASRPKDSRNTEAFF. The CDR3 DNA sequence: TGTGCCAGTAGACCCAAGGATTCACGGAACACTGAAGCTTTCTTT.

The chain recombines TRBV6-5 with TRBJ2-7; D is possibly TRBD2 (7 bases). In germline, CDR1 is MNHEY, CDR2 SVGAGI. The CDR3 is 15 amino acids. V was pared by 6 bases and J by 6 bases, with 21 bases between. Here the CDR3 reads CASSQSIRGAGEQYF. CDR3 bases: TGTGCCAGCAGCCAGAGCATCCGGGGGGCCGGCGAGCAGTACTTC.

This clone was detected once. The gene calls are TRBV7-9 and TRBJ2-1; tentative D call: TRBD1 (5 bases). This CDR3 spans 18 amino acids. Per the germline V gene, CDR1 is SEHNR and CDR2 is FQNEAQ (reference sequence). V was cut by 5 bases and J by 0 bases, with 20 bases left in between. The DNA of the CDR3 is TGTGCCAGCAGCCTCGGACGACAGTACCGTAGCTCCTACAATGAGCAGTTCTTC. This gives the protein CASSLGRQYRSSYNEQFF.

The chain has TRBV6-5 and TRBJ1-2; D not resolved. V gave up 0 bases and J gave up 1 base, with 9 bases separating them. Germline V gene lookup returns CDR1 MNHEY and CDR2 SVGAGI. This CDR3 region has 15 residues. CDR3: CASSYSTWDNYGYTF. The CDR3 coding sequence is TGTGCCAGCAGTTACTCGACATGGGATAACTATGGCTACACCTTC.

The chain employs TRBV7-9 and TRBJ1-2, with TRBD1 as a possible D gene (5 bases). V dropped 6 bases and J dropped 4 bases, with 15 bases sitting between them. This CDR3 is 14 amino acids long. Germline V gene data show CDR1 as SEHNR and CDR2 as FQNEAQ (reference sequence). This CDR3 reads CASRRRGEGYGYTF. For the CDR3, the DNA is TGTGCCAGCAGGAGGAGGGGCGAAGGCTATGGCTACACCTTC.

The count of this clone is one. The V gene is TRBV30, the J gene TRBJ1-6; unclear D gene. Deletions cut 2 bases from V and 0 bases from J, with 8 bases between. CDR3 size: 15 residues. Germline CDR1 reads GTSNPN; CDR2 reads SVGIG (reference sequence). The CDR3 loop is CAWSPRSSYNSPLHF. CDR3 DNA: TGTGCCTGGAGTCCGCGGAGCTCCTATAATTCACCCCTCCACTTT. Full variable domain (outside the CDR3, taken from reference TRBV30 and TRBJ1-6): SQTIHQWPATLVQPVGSPLSLECTVEGTSNPNLYWYRQAAGRGLQLLFYSVGIGQISSEVPQNLSASRPQDRQFILSSKKLLLSDSGFYLCAWSPRSSYNSPLHFGNGTRLTVT.

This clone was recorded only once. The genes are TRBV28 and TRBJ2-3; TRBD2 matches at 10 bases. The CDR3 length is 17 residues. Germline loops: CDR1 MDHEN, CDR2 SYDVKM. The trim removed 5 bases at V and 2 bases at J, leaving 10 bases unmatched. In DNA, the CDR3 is TGTGCCAGCAGTCCACTACCTAGCGGGAGACCCACAGATACGCAGTATTTT. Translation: CASSPLPSGRPTDTQYF.

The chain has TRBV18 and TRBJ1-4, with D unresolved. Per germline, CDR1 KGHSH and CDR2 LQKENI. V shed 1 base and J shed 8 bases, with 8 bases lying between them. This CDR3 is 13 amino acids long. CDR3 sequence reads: CASSPQGVEKLFF. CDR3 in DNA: TGTGCCAGCTCACCACAGGGCGTGGAAAAACTGTTTTTT.

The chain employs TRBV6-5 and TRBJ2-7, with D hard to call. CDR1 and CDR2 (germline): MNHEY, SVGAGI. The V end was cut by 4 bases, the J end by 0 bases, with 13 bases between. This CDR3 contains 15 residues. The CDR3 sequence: CASSWRRLSSYEQYF. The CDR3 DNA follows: TGTGCCAGCAGTTGGCGACGGCTTAGCTCCTACGAGCAGTACTTC.

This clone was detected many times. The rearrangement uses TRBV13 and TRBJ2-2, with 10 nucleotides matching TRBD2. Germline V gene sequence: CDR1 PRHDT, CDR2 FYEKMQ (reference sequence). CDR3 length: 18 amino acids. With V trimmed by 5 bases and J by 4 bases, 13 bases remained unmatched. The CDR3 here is CASSPPLAGDGGTGELFF. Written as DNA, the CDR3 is TGTGCCAGCAGCCCCCCGCTAGCGGGAGATGGGGGCACCGGGGAGCTGTTTTTT.

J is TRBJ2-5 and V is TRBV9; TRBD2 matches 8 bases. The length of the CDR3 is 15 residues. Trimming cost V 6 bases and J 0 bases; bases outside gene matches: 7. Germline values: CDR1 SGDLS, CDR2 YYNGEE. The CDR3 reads CASTRGGQYQETQYF. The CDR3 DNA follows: TGTGCCAGCACCCGGGGGGGCCAGTACCAAGAGACCCAGTACTTC.

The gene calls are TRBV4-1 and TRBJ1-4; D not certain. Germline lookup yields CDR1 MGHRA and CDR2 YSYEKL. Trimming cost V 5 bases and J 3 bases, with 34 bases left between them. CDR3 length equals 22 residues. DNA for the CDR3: TGCGCCAGCAGCACATTCGTCTTGGGGTCGGGAAACAGAGGTCATGCTAATGAAAAACTGTTTTTT. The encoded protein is CASSTFVLGSGNRGHANEKLFF.

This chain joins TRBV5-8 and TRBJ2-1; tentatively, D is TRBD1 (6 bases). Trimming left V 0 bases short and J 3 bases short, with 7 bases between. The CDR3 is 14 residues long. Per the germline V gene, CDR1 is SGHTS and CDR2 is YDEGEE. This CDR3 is CASSLGDIYNEQFF. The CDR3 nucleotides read TGTGCCAGCAGCTTGGGGGACATCTACAATGAGCAGTTCTTC.

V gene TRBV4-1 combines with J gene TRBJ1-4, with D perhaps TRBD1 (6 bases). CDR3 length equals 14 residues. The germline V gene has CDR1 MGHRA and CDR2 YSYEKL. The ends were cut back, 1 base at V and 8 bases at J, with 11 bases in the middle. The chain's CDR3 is CASSQGQGREKLFF. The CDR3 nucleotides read TGCGCCAGCAGCCAAGGGCAGGGGAGGGAAAAACTGTTTTTT.